These T cell receptor beta chains were read from a single sample in a study of OX40 agonist ivuxolimab in advanced cancers. This table comes from immunoSEQ multiplex PCR, and its TCRdb copy is limited to in-frame clones, with some not included. The data contain 55,000 to 65,000 clones, over 70% of them singletons. The sequencing used CD4+ or CD8+ T cells sorted from blood, collected in a trial of the OX40 agonist ivuxolimab. The receptors come from an adult with an advanced solid tumor such as melanoma, head and neck, liver or kidney cancer. Each CDR3 is given with its conserved first and last residue.

J gene	V gene	CDR3 protein
TRBJ2-2	TRBV9	CASSLMTNTGELFF
TRBJ2-6	TRBV6-5	CASSDRAGANVLTF
TRBJ2-7	TRBV9	CASSAGQGAPLEQYF
TRBJ2-5	TRBV10-3	CAISVMTQETQYF
TRBJ2-3	TRBV9	CASSATGEDTQYF
TRBJ2-6	TRBV6-1	CASSDWGGANVLTF
TRBJ1-5	TRBV6-5	CASSSSRVNQPQHF
TRBJ1-1	TRBV2	CASTDSLIEAFF
TRBJ1-2	TRBV7-9	CASSLEGAYGYTF
TRBJ2-7	TRBV27	CASSPGTGEHEQYF
TRBJ1-2	TRBV6-1	CASTKGTARGYTF
TRBJ2-3	TRBV7-2	CASSVGLSGTQYF
TRBJ2-7	TRBV18	CASSPLGTGAYEQYF
TRBJ1-4	TRBV4-1	CASSQDHRGGEKLFF
TRBJ2-1	TRBV29-1	CSGREGHYNEQFF
TRBJ1-1	TRBV2	CASSPTTIGGTKAFF
TRBJ2-2	TRBV9	CASSVRAVHRGAVF
TRBJ2-1	TRBV6-1	CASTRTSGVNNEQFF
TRBJ1-5	TRBV18	CASSPPGGGNQPQHF
TRBJ1-3	TRBV7-2	CASSRRASPGNTIYF
TRBJ1-2	TRBV20-1	CSARADDRYTF
TRBJ1-1	TRBV19	CASSRDRENTEAFF
TRBJ2-1	TRBV15	CAITRGGEFF
TRBJ1-2	TRBV9	CASSVVSQQGAVGYTF
TRBJ1-3	TRBV7-6	CASSLDRGNTIYF
TRBJ2-3	TRBV9	CASSVVWDNTDTQYF
TRBJ2-3	TRBV5-1	CASSLEGGASTDTQYF
TRBJ1-1	TRBV7-9	CASSLSVNTEAFF
TRBJ2-1	TRBV5-4	CASSPKNIHNEQFF
TRBJ2-2	TRBV29-1	CSVEIDTGELFF
TRBJ1-4	TRBV2	CASSEAGAQGNEKLFF
TRBJ2-1	TRBV5-1	CASSEGGSYNEQFF
TRBJ2-7	TRBV10-3	CAISESGGYEQYF
TRBJ1-4	TRBV7-2	CASSIGQGFEDEKLFF
TRBJ1-1	TRBV30	CAWRPDREGTEAFF
TRBJ2-5	TRBV7-2	CASSFREYETQYF
TRBJ1-5	TRBV21-1	CASSKGPFGGWNQPQHF